The 8 T cell receptor beta chains in this list originate from one sample, sequenced in a study of T cell repertoires in cytomegalovirus infection. What these receptors recognize is not known. TCRdb reanalysed the reads using MiXCR and keeps one entry per CDR3 protein. This sample yields 100,000 or so distinct CDR3 sequences, of which around 45% are seen a single time; just under 75% belongs to the top ten. Sample: CD8+ T cells from cultured PBMCs, taken from culture after CMV antigen stimulation. These receptors were taken from a human donor in good health (CMV status not recorded). Some clones in this sample may be carry-over from other donors' samples.

Many counts were recorded for this clonotype. V and J are TRBV7-2 and TRBJ2-3; 7 bases fit TRBD2. The CDR3 consists of 14 residues. Germline V gene lookup returns CDR1 SGHTA and CDR2 FQGNSA. Trimming removed 4 bases from V and 0 bases from J; junction bases left unmatched: 1. The CDR3 sequence is CASSWGGSTDTQYF. The DNA of the CDR3 is TGTGCCAGCAGCTGGGGGGGTAGCACAGATACGCAGTATTTT.

Only a few counts were recorded for this clonotype. The chain employs TRBV7-3 and TRBJ2-1; perhaps D is TRBD1 or TRBD2 (6 bases each). V was clipped by 1 base and J by 4 bases, with 11 bases between them. This CDR3 has 15 residues. The germline V gene has CDR1 SGHTA and CDR2 FQGTGA. CDR3 sequence reads: CASSLMGGRYNEQFF. DNA of the CDR3: TGTGCCAGCAGCTTAATGGGGGGCCGATACAATGAGCAGTTCTTC.

This chain links TRBV27 with TRBJ1-2; maybe TRBD1 (5 bases). Between the trimmed V and J ends, which lost 6 bases and 4 bases, there was a span of 15 bases. CDR3 length: 14 amino acids. Per the germline V gene, CDR1 is MNHEY and CDR2 is SMNVEV (reference sequence). CDR3 nucleotide sequence: TGTGCCAGCAGAGCAGGGAGCGGGGGCTATGGCTACACCTTC. It translates to CASRAGSGGYGYTF.

The chain has TRBV20-1 and TRBJ2-7; TRBD2 is a possible D gene (7 bases). From germline, CDR1 is DFQATT and CDR2 SNEGSKA (reference sequence). The CDR3 covers 15 residues. With 0 bases removed from V and 3 bases from J, the gap between germline ends came to 15 bases. CDR3 in DNA: TGCAGTGCTAGAGAAGGGAGGGACACCTACTACGAGCAGTACTTC. It yields the protein CSAREGRDTYYEQYF.

Here the CDR3 DNA reads TGCAGCGTTCCCCGGACAGATGGCTACACCTTC. Protein product: CSVPRTDGYTF. The V and J genes are TRBV29-1 and TRBJ1-2, with D possibly TRBD1 on 6 matching bases. The CDR3 contains 11 residues. CDR1 and CDR2 from the germline V gene are SQVTM and ANQGSEA. With 5 bases removed from V and 6 bases from J, the gap between germline ends came to 10 bases. The full variable domain, with the rest looked up from reference TRBV29-1 and TRBJ1-2, is SAVISQKPSRDICQRGTSLTIQCQVDSQVTMMFWYRQQPGQSLTLIATANQGSEATYESGFVIDKFPISRPNLTFSTLTVSNMSPEDSSIYLCSVPRTDGYTFGSGTRLTVV.

This clonotype appeared many times. V usage is TRBV7-2 and J usage is TRBJ2-7, with D hard to call. The CDR3 extends over 15 amino acids. V was shortened by 1 base and J by 0 bases, with 10 bases between the two germline ends. Germline V gives CDR1 SGHTA, CDR2 FQGNSA. The CDR3 bases are TGTGCCAGCAGCTTAGAGGTGGGCCCCTCCTACGAGCAGTACTTC. Translated, it gives CASSLEVGPSYEQYF. The full variable domain, completed using reference TRBV7-2 and TRBJ2-7, is GAGVSQSPSNKVTEKGKDVELRCDPISGHTALYWYRQSLGQGLEFLIYFQGNSAPDKSGLPSDRFSAERTGGSVSTLTIQRTQQEDSAVYLCASSLEVGPSYEQYFGPGTRLTVT.

Relative to its sample, this clonotype is medium-sized. The J gene is TRBJ1-2, the V gene TRBV28; D is unresolved. The CDR3 totals 15 residues. In germline, CDR1 is MDHEN, CDR2 SYDVKM. Trimming left V 2 bases short and J 4 bases short, with 14 bases between. In DNA, the CDR3 is TGTGCCAGCAGTTTAATGGGAGCGCTGCTCTATGGCTACACCTTC. This translates into CASSLMGALLYGYTF.

This sequence joins TRBV5-4 and TRBJ2-7; D is tentatively TRBD1 or TRBD2 (6 bases each). The CDR3 has 13 residues. Germline V gives CDR1 SGHNT, CDR2 YYREEE (reference sequence). The V end lost 0 bases, the J end lost 5 bases, and 9 bases lay between the germline ends. CDR3 loop: CASSLGGANEQYF. CDR3 nucleotides: TGTGCCAGCAGCTTGGGGGGGGCCAACGAGCAGTACTTC.